Listed below are T cell receptor beta chains from one sample, sequenced in a study of PD-L1 blockade in urothelial cancer. Here immunoSEQ multiplex PCR was the method, and the copy in TCRdb shows in-frame clones only, minus some. Altogether roughly 24,000 clones are present, 80% to 90% being singletons, with the ten largest covering roughly 30%. The material sequenced was PBMCs, taken around atezolizumab (anti-PD-L1) treatment. These receptors were obtained from a man in his fifties or sixties with urothelial cancer. The CDR3 runs from the conserved cysteine through the conserved F or W. The order of the fields is D gene, J gene, V gene, clone size, CDR3 protein, CDR3 DNA. D genes are given only for firm matches. Rows may omit the clone size; those that give it use once, few, many or a size class.

d_call: NA; j_call: TRBJ2-5; v_call: TRBV7-2; clone_size: NA; cdr3_aa: CASNQEGGQETQYF; cdr3_nt: TGTGCCAGCAACCAGGAGGGTGGGCAAGAGACCCAGTACTTC
d_call: NA; j_call: TRBJ1-1; v_call: TRBV14; clone_size: NA; cdr3_aa: CASSHSGTPEAFF; cdr3_nt: TGTGCCAGCAGCCACTCCGGGACACCGGAAGCTTTCTTT
d_call: NA; j_call: TRBJ1-2; v_call: TRBV6-6; clone_size: NA; cdr3_aa: CASSAPTQTFGYGYTF; cdr3_nt: TGTGCCAGCAGCGCCCCGACACAAACATTCGGCTATGGCTACACCTTC
d_call: TRBD1; j_call: TRBJ1-2; v_call: TRBV5-1; clone_size: NA; cdr3_aa: CASSMDRANYGYTF; cdr3_nt: TGCGCCAGCAGCATGGACAGGGCAAACTATGGCTACACCTTC
d_call: TRBD1; j_call: TRBJ1-1; v_call: TRBV29-1; clone_size: NA; cdr3_aa: CSVVPAGGTEAFF; cdr3_nt: TGCAGCGTTGTCCCGGCAGGGGGCACTGAAGCTTTCTTT
d_call: TRBD1; j_call: TRBJ2-7; v_call: TRBV5-4; clone_size: few; cdr3_aa: CASSPRQGAAYEQYF; cdr3_nt: TGTGCCAGCAGCCCGCGACAGGGAGCGGCTTACGAGCAGTACTTC
d_call: NA; j_call: TRBJ1-4; v_call: TRBV6-6; clone_size: once; cdr3_aa: CASSRDWGWEKLFF; cdr3_nt: TGTGCCAGCAGCCGCGACTGGGGCTGGGAAAAACTGTTTTTT
d_call: TRBD2; j_call: TRBJ2-5; v_call: TRBV6-5; clone_size: NA; cdr3_aa: CASSSTGTSYVTQYF; cdr3_nt: TGTGCCAGCAGTTCCACCGGGACTAGTTACGTGACCCAGTACTTC
d_call: NA; j_call: TRBJ1-3; v_call: TRBV19; clone_size: NA; cdr3_aa: CASSRGGPGNTIYF; cdr3_nt: TGTGCCAGTAGTAGGGGGGGGCCTGGAAACACCATATATTTT
d_call: NA; j_call: TRBJ1-4; v_call: TRBV27; clone_size: NA; cdr3_aa: CASSLMGGGEKLFF; cdr3_nt: TGTGCCAGCAGTTTAATGGGGGGGGGTGAAAAACTGTTTTTT
d_call: TRBD2; j_call: TRBJ2-1; v_call: TRBV9; clone_size: NA; cdr3_aa: CASSERLAGDYNEQFF; cdr3_nt: TGTGCCAGCAGCGAGAGACTAGCGGGAGACTACAATGAGCAGTTCTTC
d_call: NA; j_call: TRBJ2-5; v_call: TRBV15; clone_size: NA; cdr3_aa: CATSRDGRTNAQETQYF; cdr3_nt: TGTGCCACCAGCAGAGATGGCAGGACTAACGCCCAAGAGACCCAGTACTTC
d_call: TRBD1; j_call: TRBJ1-2; v_call: TRBV6-5; clone_size: NA; cdr3_aa: CASSKTGTVGHGYTF; cdr3_nt: TGTGCCAGCAGTAAGACCGGGACAGTGGGTCATGGCTACACCTTC
d_call: TRBD2; j_call: TRBJ2-3; v_call: TRBV5-1; clone_size: NA; cdr3_aa: CASSFRTSGILTDTQYF; cdr3_nt: TGCGCCAGCAGCTTCAGGACTAGCGGGATTCTCACAGATACGCAGTATTTT
d_call: TRBD1; j_call: TRBJ1-1; v_call: TRBV6-6; clone_size: NA; cdr3_aa: CASSRGQITEAFF; cdr3_nt: TGTGCCAGCAGCCGGGGACAGATCACTGAAGCTTTCTTT
d_call: NA; j_call: TRBJ2-3; v_call: TRBV7-3; clone_size: once; cdr3_aa: CASSLGGGYTDTQYF; cdr3_nt: TGTGCCAGCAGCTTAGGTGGGGGGTACACAGATACGCAGTATTTT
d_call: TRBD1; j_call: TRBJ1-6; v_call: TRBV25-1; clone_size: NA; cdr3_aa: CASRVQGSYNSPLHF; cdr3_nt: TGTGCCAGCAGGGTACAGGGGTCCTATAATTCACCCCTCCACTTT
d_call: NA; j_call: TRBJ1-6; v_call: TRBV4-2; clone_size: NA; cdr3_aa: CASSQDLQVSPLHF; cdr3_nt: TGTGCCAGCAGCCAAGATCTCCAGGTCTCACCCCTCCACTTT
d_call: NA; j_call: TRBJ2-5; v_call: TRBV5-6; clone_size: NA; cdr3_aa: CASSLRGSETQYF; cdr3_nt: TGTGCCAGCAGCTTAAGGGGTTCAGAGACCCAGTACTTC
d_call: TRBD2; j_call: TRBJ2-3; v_call: TRBV7-6; clone_size: NA; cdr3_aa: CASSLAASSGRNTDTQYF; cdr3_nt: TGTGCCAGCAGCTTAGCCGCGTCTAGCGGGAGGAACACAGATACGCAGTATTTT
d_call: TRBD2; j_call: TRBJ2-3; v_call: TRBV6-6; clone_size: NA; cdr3_aa: CASSSSGRAYGDTQYF; cdr3_nt: TGTGCCAGCAGTTCTAGCGGGAGGGCCTATGGAGATACGCAGTATTTT
d_call: TRBD1; j_call: TRBJ2-2; v_call: TRBV4-2; clone_size: NA; cdr3_aa: CASSQGTGANTGELFF; cdr3_nt: TGTGCCAGCAGCCAAGGGACAGGCGCGAACACCGGGGAGCTGTTTTTT
d_call: NA; j_call: TRBJ1-5; v_call: TRBV5-5; clone_size: NA; cdr3_aa: CASSLDSYSNQPQHF; cdr3_nt: TGTGCCAGCAGCCTGGACAGTTATAGCAATCAGCCCCAGCATTTT
d_call: NA; j_call: TRBJ2-7; v_call: TRBV7-8; clone_size: NA; cdr3_aa: CASSSQKAGTYEQYF; cdr3_nt: TGTGCCAGCAGCTCCCAAAAGGCAGGGACCTACGAGCAGTACTTC
d_call: NA; j_call: TRBJ2-5; v_call: TRBV5-1; clone_size: NA; cdr3_aa: CASSLRGFSQETQYF; cdr3_nt: TGCGCCAGCAGCCTCCGAGGGTTTTCCCAAGAGACCCAGTACTTC
d_call: TRBD1; j_call: TRBJ2-2; v_call: TRBV7-6; clone_size: NA; cdr3_aa: CASSRLFTGGAGGELFF; cdr3_nt: TGTGCCAGCAGCCGATTATTTACAGGGGGCGCTGGCGGGGAGCTGTTTTTT
d_call: NA; j_call: TRBJ1-2; v_call: TRBV29-1; clone_size: NA; cdr3_aa: CSVADRNGYTF; cdr3_nt: TGCAGCGTCGCCGACAGGAATGGCTACACCTTC
d_call: NA; j_call: TRBJ2-2; v_call: TRBV6-4; clone_size: NA; cdr3_aa: CASSAGQSKNTGELFF; cdr3_nt: TGTGCCAGCAGTGCCGGACAGTCTAAAAACACCGGGGAGCTGTTTTTT
d_call: NA; j_call: TRBJ1-2; v_call: TRBV5-1; clone_size: NA; cdr3_aa: CASSSNPGAANYGYTF; cdr3_nt: TGCGCCAGCAGCTCCAACCCAGGGGCAGCTAACTATGGCTACACCTTC
d_call: NA; j_call: TRBJ2-2; v_call: TRBV5-1; clone_size: once; cdr3_aa: CASSLARVTNTGELFF; cdr3_nt: TGCGCCAGCAGCTTGGCCAGGGTCACGAACACCGGGGAGCTGTTTTTT
d_call: NA; j_call: TRBJ1-3; v_call: TRBV4-1; clone_size: few; cdr3_aa: CASSQAGNTIYF; cdr3_nt: TGCGCCAGCAGCCAAGCGGGAAACACCATATATTTT
d_call: TRBD1; j_call: TRBJ2-7; v_call: TRBV6-5; clone_size: NA; cdr3_aa: CASSRTGSYEQYF; cdr3_nt: TGTGCCAGCAGCCGGACAGGATCCTACGAGCAGTACTTC
d_call: NA; j_call: TRBJ2-3; v_call: TRBV10-1; clone_size: NA; cdr3_aa: CASSVAQRLTDTQYF; cdr3_nt: TGCGCCAGCAGTGTGGCCCAGAGACTCACAGATACGCAGTATTTT
d_call: TRBD1; j_call: TRBJ1-4; v_call: TRBV27; clone_size: once; cdr3_aa: CASSLQGARVNEKLFF; cdr3_nt: TGTGCCAGCAGTTTACAGGGGGCCAGGGTTAATGAAAAACTGTTTTTT
d_call: NA; j_call: TRBJ2-5; v_call: TRBV30; clone_size: NA; cdr3_aa: CAWSPGWETQYF; cdr3_nt: TGTGCCTGGAGTCCGGGGTGGGAGACCCAGTACTTC
d_call: TRBD2; j_call: TRBJ2-3; v_call: TRBV28; clone_size: NA; cdr3_aa: CASSSPLGGDTQYF; cdr3_nt: TGTGCCAGCAGTTCACCCCTCGGGGGGGATACGCAGTATTTT
d_call: NA; j_call: TRBJ2-7; v_call: TRBV2; clone_size: once; cdr3_aa: CASSATYEQYF; cdr3_nt: TGTGCCAGCAGTGCCACCTACGAGCAGTACTTC
d_call: TRBD1; j_call: TRBJ2-3; v_call: TRBV19; clone_size: once; cdr3_aa: CASSWQGAQPDTQYF; cdr3_nt: TGTGCCAGTAGTTGGCAGGGGGCCCAGCCAGATACGCAGTATTTT
d_call: TRBD2; j_call: TRBJ2-3; v_call: TRBV4-2; clone_size: NA; cdr3_aa: CASSQREYSTDTQYF; cdr3_nt: TGTGCCAGCAGCCAGCGGGAGTATTCGACAGATACGCAGTATTTT
d_call: NA; j_call: TRBJ2-3; v_call: TRBV9; clone_size: NA; cdr3_aa: CASSVVSDTQYF; cdr3_nt: TGTGCCAGCAGCGTAGTCTCAGATACGCAGTATTTT